Sequencing of this T cell receptor (beta chain) was carried out in a study of CXCR3-negative and CXCR3-positive naive CD8 T cells. Study details: There were around 140 million TRB reads altogether, and each library had about 1.5 +/- 0.3 million of them.

The authors prepared UMI-labeled TRB cDNA libraries by 5' RACE. TCRdb derives one entry per CDR3 protein from the 5' RACE reads, leaving out DNA. The sample's table shows roughly 40,000 distinct CDR3 sequences. Study-level results: Memory cells showed distinct TRBV-TRBJ patterns, while the two naive subsets matched. Both of the naive subsets showed about the same high diversity, but memory CD8+ cells had much less.

Remarks on this clonotype: Its antigen is unknown.

The germline V gene encodes CDR1 SGHVS and CDR2 FQNEAQ. The CDR3 is made up of 17 amino acids. This TCR came from a human donor in good health. Some clones in this sample may be carry-over from other donors' samples. The specimen was memory CD8+ T cells from blood. The V gene is TRBV7-8, the J gene TRBJ2-7; TCRdb indicates TRBD1, and absent DNA this call remains unverified. CDR3 sequence: CASSLAGGMSILYEQYF.